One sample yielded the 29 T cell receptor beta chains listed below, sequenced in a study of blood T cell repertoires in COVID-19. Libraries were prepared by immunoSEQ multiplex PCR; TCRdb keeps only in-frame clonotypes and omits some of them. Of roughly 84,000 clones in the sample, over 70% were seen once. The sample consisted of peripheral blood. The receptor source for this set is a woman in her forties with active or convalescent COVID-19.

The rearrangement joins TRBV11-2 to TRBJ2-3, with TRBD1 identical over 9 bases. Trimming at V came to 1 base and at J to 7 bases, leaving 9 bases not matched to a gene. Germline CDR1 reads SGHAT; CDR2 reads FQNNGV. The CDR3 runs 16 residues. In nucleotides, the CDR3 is TGTGCCAGCAGCTTAGGCCCGGGACAGGGTGGAAATACGCAGTATTTT. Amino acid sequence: CASSLGPGQGGNTQYF. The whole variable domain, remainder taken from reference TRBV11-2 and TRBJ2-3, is EAGVAQSPRYKIIEKRQSVAFWCNPISGHATLYWYQQILGQGPKLLIQFQNNGVVDDSQLPKDRFSAERLKGVDSTLKIQPAKLEDSAVYLCASSLGPGQGGNTQYFGPGTRLTVL.

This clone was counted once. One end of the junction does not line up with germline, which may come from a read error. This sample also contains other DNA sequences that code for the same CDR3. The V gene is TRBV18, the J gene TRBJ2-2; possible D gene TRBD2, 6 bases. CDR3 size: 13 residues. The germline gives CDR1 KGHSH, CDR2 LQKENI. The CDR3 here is CASFPGGTGELFF. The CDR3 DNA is TGCGCCAGCTTTCCCGGGGGCACCGGGGAGCTGTTTTTT.

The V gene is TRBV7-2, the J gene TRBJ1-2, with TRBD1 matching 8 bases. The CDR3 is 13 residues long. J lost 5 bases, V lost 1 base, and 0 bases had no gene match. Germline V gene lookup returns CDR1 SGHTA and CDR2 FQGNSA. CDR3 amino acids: CASSLGTGYGYTF. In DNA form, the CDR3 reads TGTGCCAGCAGCTTAGGGACAGGGTATGGCTACACCTTC.

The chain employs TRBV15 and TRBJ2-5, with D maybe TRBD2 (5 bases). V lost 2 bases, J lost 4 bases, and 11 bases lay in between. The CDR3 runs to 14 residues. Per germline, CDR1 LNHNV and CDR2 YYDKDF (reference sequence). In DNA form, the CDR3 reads TGTGCCACCAGCAGACCCGGACTCGGAGAGACCCAGTACTTC. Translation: CATSRPGLGETQYF.

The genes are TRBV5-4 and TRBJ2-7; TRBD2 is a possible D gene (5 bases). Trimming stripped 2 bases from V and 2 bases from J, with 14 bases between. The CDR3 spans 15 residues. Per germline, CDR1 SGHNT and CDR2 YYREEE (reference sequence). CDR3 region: CASSLGGPGTYEQYF. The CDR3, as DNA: TGTGCCAGCAGCTTAGGAGGCCCCGGCACCTACGAGCAGTACTTC.

As DNA, the CDR3 is TGTGCCAGCAGTACTCAGGGGTTTCAGCCCCAGCATTTT. This sequence encodes CASSTQGFQPQHF. This chain connects TRBV7-2 to TRBJ1-5; TRBD1 might be the D (6 bases). CDR3 length: 13 amino acids. Germline CDR1 SGHTA, CDR2 FQGNSA. Trimming stripped 6 bases from V and 6 bases from J, with 12 bases between.

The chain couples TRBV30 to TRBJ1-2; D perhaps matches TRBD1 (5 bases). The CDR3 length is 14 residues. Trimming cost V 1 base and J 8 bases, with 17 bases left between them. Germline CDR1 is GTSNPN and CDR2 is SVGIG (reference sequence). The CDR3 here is CAWSGGISGLGYTF. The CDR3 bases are TGTGCCTGGAGTGGGGGAATTTCAGGGCTCGGCTACACCTTC.

The CDR3: CASSLMGGSSYNEQFF. The CDR3 DNA is TGTGCCAGCAGCTTAATGGGCGGGAGCTCCTACAATGAGCAGTTCTTC. The chain links TRBV7-3 to TRBJ2-1; 7 bases match TRBD2. The V segment lost 1 base and the J segment 0 bases; nucleotides outside the gene matches: 3. CDR1 and CDR2 from the germline V gene are SGHTA and FQGTGA. The CDR3 has 16 residues.

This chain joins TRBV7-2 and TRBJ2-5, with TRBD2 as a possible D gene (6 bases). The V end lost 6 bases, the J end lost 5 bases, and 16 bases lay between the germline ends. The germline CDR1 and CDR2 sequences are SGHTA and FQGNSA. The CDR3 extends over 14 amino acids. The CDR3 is CASRYGGPAETQYF. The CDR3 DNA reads TGTGCCAGCAGATATGGAGGGCCGGCGGAGACCCAGTACTTC.

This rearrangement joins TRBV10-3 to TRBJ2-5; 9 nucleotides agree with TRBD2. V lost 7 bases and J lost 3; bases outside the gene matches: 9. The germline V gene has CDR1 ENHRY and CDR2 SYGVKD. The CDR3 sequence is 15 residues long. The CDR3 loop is CAIIFRGRDEETQYF. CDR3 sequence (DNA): TGTGCCATCATTTTTCGCGGGAGGGACGAAGAGACCCAGTACTTC.

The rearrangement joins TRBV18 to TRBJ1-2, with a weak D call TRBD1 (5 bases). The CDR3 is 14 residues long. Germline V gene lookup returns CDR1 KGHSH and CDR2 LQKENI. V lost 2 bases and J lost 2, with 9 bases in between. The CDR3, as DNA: TGTGCCAGCTCACCAGCGACAGAAAACTATGGCTACACCTTC. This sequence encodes CASSPATENYGYTF.

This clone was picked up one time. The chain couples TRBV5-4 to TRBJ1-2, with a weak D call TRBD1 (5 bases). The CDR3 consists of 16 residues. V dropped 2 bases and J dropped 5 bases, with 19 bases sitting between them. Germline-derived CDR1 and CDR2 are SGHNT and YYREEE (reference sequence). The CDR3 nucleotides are TGTGCCAGCAGCTTTGGGCCGATTTCGGACACTTATGGCTACACCTTC. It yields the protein CASSFGPISDTYGYTF.

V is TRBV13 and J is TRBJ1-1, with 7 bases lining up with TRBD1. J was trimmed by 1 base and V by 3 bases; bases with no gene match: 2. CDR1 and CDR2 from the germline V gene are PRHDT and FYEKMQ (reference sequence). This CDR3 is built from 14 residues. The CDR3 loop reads CASSFRGTNTEAFF. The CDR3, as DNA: TGTGCCAGCAGCTTCAGGGGGACGAACACTGAAGCTTTCTTT. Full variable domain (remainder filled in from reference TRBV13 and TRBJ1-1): AAGVIQSPRHLIKEKRETATLKCYPIPRHDTVYWYQQGPGQDPQFLISFYEKMQSDKGSIPDRFSAQQFSDYHSELNMSSLELGDSALYFCASSFRGTNTEAFFGQGTRLTVV.

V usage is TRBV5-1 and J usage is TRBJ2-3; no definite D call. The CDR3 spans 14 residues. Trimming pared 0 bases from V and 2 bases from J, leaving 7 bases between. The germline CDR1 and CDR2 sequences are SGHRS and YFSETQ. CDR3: CASSLVAATDTQYF. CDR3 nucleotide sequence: TGCGCCAGCAGCTTGGTGGCCGCCACAGATACGCAGTATTTT.

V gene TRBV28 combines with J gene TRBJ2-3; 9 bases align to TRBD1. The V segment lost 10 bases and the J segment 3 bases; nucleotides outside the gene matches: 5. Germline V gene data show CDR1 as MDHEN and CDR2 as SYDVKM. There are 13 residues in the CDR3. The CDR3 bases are TGTGCCACCGGGACAGGGATGACAGATACGCAGTATTTT. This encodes CATGTGMTDTQYF.

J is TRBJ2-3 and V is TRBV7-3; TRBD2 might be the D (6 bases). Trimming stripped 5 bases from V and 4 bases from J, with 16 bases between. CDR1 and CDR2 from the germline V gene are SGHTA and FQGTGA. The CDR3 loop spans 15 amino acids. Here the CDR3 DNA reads TGTGCCAGCAGCCTCCTCGGGAGTCAAGCAGATACGCAGTATTTT. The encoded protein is CASSLLGSQADTQYF.

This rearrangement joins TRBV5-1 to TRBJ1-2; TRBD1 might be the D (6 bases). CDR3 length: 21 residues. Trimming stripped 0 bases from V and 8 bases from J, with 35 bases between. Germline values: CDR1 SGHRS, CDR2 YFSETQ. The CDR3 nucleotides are TGCGCCAGCAGCTTGGGGGGTTTTTCGGGGACAAGATTCTCCCCCCCAGGAGGCTACACCTTC. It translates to CASSLGGFSGTRFSPPGGYTF.

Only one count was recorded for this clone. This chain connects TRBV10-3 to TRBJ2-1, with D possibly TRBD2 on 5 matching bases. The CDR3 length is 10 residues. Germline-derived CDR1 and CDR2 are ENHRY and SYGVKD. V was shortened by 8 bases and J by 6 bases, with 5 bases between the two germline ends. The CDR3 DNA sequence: TGTGCCATCGGAGGCAATGAGCAGTTCTTC. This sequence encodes CAIGGNEQFF.

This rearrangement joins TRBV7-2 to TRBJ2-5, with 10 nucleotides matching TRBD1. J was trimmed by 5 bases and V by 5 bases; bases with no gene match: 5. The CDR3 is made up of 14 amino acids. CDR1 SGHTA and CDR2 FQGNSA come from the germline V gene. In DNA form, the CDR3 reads TGTGCCAGCAGCCCAGGGACAGGGGTCGAGACCCAGTACTTC. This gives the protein CASSPGTGVETQYF.

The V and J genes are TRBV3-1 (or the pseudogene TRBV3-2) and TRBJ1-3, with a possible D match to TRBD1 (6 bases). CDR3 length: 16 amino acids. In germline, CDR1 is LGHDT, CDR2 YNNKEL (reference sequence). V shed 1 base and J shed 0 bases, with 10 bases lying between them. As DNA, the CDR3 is TGTGCCAGCAGCCAAGCGGGGGGCCTCTCTGGAAACACCATATATTTT. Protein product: CASSQAGGLSGNTIYF.

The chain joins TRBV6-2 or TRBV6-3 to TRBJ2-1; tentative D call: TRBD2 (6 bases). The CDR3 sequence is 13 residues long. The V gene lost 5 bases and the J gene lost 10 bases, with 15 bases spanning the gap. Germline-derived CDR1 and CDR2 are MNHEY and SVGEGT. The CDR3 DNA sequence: TGTGCCAGCAGTGGGGTACTAGCTTGGGAGCAGTTCTTC. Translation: CASSGVLAWEQFF.

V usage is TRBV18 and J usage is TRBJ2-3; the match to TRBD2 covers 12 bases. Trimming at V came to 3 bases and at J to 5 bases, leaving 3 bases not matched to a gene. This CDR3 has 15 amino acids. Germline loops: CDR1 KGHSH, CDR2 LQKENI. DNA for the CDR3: TGTGCCAGCTCACCCCCGGGACTAGCGGGAGATACGCAGTATTTT. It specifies CASSPPGLAGDTQYF.

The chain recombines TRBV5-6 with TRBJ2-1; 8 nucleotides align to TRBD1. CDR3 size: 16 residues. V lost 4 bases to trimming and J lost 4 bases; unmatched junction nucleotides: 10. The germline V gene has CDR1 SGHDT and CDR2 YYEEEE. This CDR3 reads CASSTLTGATYNEQFF. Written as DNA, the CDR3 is TGTGCCAGCAGCACCTTGACAGGGGCCACATACAATGAGCAGTTCTTC. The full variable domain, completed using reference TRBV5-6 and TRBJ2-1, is DAGVTQSPTHLIKTRGQQVTLRCSPKSGHDTVSWYQQALGQGPQFIFQYYEEEERQRGNFPDRFSGHQFPNYSSELNVNALLLGDSALYLCASSTLTGATYNEQFFGPGTRLTVL.

The CDR3 loop reads CASRGFGTTSGIQDTQYF. DNA for the CDR3: TGTGCCAGTAGGGGATTTGGGACGACTAGCGGGATTCAAGATACGCAGTATTTT. V is TRBV19 and J is TRBJ2-3; the match to TRBD2 covers 11 bases. The trim removed 6 bases at V and 5 bases at J, leaving 16 bases unmatched. Germline loops: CDR1 LNHDA, CDR2 SQIVND (reference sequence). There are 18 residues in the CDR3.

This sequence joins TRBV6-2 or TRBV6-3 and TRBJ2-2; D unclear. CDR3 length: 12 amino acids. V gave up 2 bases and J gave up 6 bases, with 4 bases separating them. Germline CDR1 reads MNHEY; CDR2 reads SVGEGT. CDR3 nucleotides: TGTGCCAGCAGTTACCCGGCCGGGGAGCTGTTTTTT. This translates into CASSYPAGELFF.

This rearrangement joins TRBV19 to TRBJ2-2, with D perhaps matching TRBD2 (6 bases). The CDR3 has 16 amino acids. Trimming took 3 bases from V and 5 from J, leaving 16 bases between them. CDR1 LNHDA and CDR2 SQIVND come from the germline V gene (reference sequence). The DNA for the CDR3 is TGTGCCAGTAGTATTAAAGGGATTGGAGGGACCGGGGAGCTGTTTTTT. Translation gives CASSIKGIGGTGELFF.

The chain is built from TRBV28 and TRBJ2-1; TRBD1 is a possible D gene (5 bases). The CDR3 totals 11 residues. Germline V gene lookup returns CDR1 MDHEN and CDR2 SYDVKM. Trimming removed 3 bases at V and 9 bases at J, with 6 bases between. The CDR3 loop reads CASSFRGEQFF. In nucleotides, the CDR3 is TGTGCCAGCAGTTTTAGGGGTGAGCAGTTCTTC.

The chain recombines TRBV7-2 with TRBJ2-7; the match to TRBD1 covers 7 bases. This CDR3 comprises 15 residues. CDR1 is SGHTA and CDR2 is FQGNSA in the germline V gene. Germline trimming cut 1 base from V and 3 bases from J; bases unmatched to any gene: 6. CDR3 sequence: CASSLVWAGGYEQYF. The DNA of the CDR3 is TGTGCCAGCAGCTTAGTGTGGGCAGGGGGCTACGAGCAGTACTTC.

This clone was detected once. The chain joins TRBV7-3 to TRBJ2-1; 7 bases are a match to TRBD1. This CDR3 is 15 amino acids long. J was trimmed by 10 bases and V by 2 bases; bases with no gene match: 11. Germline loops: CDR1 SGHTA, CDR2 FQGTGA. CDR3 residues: CASSLEGAVMGEQFF. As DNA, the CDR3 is TGTGCCAGCAGCTTAGAGGGGGCGGTCATGGGCGAGCAGTTCTTC. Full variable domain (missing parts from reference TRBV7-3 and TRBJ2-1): GAGVSQTPSNKVTEKGKYVELRCDPISGHTALYWYRQSLGQGPEFLIYFQGTGAADDSGLPNDRFFAVRPEGSVSTLKIQRTERGDSAVYLCASSLEGAVMGEQFFGPGTRLTVL.